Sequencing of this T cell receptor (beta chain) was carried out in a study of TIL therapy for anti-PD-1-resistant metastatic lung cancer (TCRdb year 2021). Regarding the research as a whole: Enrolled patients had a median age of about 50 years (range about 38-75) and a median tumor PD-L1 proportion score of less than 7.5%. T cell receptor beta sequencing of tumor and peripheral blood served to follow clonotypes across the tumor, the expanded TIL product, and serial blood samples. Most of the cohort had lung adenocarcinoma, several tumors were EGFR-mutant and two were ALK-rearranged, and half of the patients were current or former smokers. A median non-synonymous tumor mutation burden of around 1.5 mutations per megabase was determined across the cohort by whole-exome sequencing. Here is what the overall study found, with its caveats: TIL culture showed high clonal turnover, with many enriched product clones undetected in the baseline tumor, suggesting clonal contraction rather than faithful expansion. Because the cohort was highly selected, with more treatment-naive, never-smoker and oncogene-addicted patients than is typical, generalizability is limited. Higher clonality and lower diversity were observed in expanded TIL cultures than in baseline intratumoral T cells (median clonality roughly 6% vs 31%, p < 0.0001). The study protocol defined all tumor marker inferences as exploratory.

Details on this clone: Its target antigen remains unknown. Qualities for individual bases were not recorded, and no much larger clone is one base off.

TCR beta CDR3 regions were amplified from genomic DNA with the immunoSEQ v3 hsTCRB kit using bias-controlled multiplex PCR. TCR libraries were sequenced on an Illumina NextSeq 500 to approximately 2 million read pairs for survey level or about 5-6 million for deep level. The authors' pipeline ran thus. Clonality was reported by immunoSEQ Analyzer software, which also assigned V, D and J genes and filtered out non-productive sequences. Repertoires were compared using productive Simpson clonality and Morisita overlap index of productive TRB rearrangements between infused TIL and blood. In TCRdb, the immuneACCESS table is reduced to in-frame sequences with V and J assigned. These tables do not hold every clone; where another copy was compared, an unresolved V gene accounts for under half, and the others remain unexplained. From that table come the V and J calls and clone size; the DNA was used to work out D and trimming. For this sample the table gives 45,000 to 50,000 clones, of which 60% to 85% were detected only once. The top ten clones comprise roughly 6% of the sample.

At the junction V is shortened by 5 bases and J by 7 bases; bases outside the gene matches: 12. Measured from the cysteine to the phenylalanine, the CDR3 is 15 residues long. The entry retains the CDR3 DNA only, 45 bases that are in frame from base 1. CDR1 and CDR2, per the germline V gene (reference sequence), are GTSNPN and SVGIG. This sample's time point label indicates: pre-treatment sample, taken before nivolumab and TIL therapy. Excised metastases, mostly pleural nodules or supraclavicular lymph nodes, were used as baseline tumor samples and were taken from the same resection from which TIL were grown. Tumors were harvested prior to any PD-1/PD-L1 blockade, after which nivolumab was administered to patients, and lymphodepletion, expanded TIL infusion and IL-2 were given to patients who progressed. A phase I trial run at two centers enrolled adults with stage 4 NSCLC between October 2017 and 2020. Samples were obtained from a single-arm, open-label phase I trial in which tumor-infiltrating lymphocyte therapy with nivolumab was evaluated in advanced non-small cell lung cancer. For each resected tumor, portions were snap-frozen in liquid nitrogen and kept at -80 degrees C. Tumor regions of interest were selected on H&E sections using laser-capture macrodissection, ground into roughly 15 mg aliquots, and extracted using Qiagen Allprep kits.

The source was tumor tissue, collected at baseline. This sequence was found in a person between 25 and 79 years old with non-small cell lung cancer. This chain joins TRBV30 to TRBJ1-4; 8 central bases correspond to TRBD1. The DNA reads TGTGCCTGGGGACGAGGACAGGGTGGAGGTGAAAAACTGTTTTTT. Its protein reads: CAWGRGQGGGEKLFF.